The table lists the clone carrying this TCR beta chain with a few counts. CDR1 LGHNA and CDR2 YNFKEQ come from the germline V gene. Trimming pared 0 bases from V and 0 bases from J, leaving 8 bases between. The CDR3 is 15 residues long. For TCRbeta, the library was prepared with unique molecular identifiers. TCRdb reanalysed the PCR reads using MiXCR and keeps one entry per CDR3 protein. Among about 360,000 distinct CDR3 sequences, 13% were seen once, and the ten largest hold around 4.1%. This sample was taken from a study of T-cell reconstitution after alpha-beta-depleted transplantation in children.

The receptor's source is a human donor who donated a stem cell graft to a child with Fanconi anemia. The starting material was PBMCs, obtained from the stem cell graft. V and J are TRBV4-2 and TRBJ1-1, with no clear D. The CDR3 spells CASSQEPGMNTEAFF. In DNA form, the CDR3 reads TGTGCCAGCAGCCAAGAGCCGGGGATGAACACTGAAGCTTTCTTT.